The subject of this entry is one T cell receptor beta chain. Its binding antigen is unknown. Base qualities are missing; no much larger clone stands one base away. This sample was included in a study of T cells in Graves' hyperthyroidism and ophthalmopathy (dated by TCRdb to the late 2010s). Regarding the study in general: Peripheral blood was sampled at the time of initial diagnosis, prior to any treatment. TCR V-J signatures able to tell the groups apart were searched for in a discovery cohort of 95 or so patients, of whom around 42 had Graves' ophthalmopathy and 57 had stable Graves' hyperthyroidism. Prospective prediction of ophthalmopathy was tested in an independent validation cohort of 18 to 20 hyperthyroidism patients and 17 patients who later progressed to ophthalmopathy. For training and testing, the roughly 100 patients in the discovery cohort were randomly divided in a 7:3 ratio. The study also compared thyroid tissue and blood T-cell repertoires from more than five Graves' hyperthyroidism patients. After sampling, hyperthyroidism patients received methimazole starting at 30 mg daily, and ophthalmopathy patients received high-dose intravenous methylprednisolone. The paper reports TCR Vbeta CDR3 sequencing of roughly 140 peripheral blood samples: around 41 ophthalmopathy, fewer than 85 hyperthyroidism and roughly 17 progressor patients. The paper as a whole reports these results and caveats: In cross-validation, a model built on a 13 V-J signature told ophthalmopathy apart from stable hyperthyroidism with approximately 91% sensitivity and 81% to 82% specificity, and in testing the same model reached 80%/75%. Most expanded thyroid clonotypes (frequency above 0.001) were also detected in blood, a finding suggesting that blood repertoires may reflect thyroid immune responses. In validation, the model predicted progression to ophthalmopathy with about 71% sensitivity and approximately 78% specificity, a median of around 6.6 months before onset. Sample size was not statistically predetermined, and blinding of investigators to group allocation was not performed.

Stable Graves' hyperthyroidism was defined as no progression to ophthalmopathy during 18 months of follow-up. Hyperthyroidism patients were aged 18 to 65 years and newly diagnosed, with disease duration of less than 2 months. Exclusion was applied to patients with uncontrolled infections, other autoimmune diseases, pregnancy or lactation. Clinical symptoms, serum thyroxine and TRAb, thyroid ultrasound, and orbital computed tomography formed the basis for the diagnoses. PBMCs were isolated from 7.5 to 10 ml of fresh peripheral blood by Ficoll-Paque density gradient centrifugation. Trizol reagent was used to extract total RNA, and RNA quality was then checked on an Agilent 2100 Bioanalyzer. Reading from cysteine to phenylalanine, the CDR3 counts 12 amino acids. Solely the CDR3 DNA is kept, with 36 bases framed from the first base. As encoded in the germline V gene (reference sequence), CDR1 is SEHNR while CDR2 is FQNEAQ. After removal of 8 bases from V and 4 bases from J, the junction retains 5 bases not matched to a gene.

TCR beta CDR3 regions were amplified from RNA transcripts. A first-round RT-PCR of the TCR CDR3 used the HTBI primer set with the Qiagen OneStep RT-PCR kit. The libraries were constructed in a second round of multiplex PCR and then size-selected and purified. Sequencing of the libraries was done on an Illumina HiSeq2000 using paired-end 100 bp reads. Turning to the authors' computational methods: SOAPnuke was used to process the raw data, with reads discarded if the reads contained adapters or uncalled bases, had a mean Phred below 15, or lacked an exact constant-primer or identifier match. High-quality paired reads were merged using COPE v1.2.5, and each unique nucleotide sequence was defined as a clonotype. MiTCR v1.1 was used to align the clonotypes against IMGT TRBV, TRBD and TRBJ reference segments. The analysis included only V-J combinations with a frequency above 0.0001, which together covered approximately 99% of the repertoires. A TCS score was defined as the ratio of F50 (clonal expansion) to E x V (chaos), with BLOSUM62-based TCRdist applied between CDR3 peptides within each V-J. Welch's t-statistics and random forest reduced several hundred V-J features to about 13, which were used in a naive Bayes classifier (R e1071). TCRdb reworked the public reads: Q25 trimming with fastp, MiXCR clone assembly, productive beta chains retained. All rows with the same CDR3 protein become a single entry with the most common DNA and genes. These V and J calls originate from TCRdb's pipeline instead of the authors' own analysis. Within this sample are fewer than 110,000 distinct CDR3 sequences, with 15% to 20% of them counted one time only. Clones ranked in the top ten supply 42% of the sample.

This TCR was sampled from a woman aged 50 to 65 with Graves' hyperthyroidism. The chain joins TRBV7-9 to TRBJ2-7; TRBD1 fits 7 bases in the junction. The sequenced material came from blood. The DNA sequence is TGTGCCAGCGGGGACAGTAGGTACGAGCAGTACTTC. The encoded protein is CASGDSRYEQYF.